The clone carrying this TCR beta chain was recorded many times. Its antigen is not identified. The germline V gene has CDR1 MDHEN and CDR2 SYDVKM. This CDR3 region has 16 residues. Trimming shortened V by 2 bases and J by 7 bases, and 21 bases separated the two germline ends. This record comes from a study of T-cell reconstitution after alpha-beta-depleted transplantation in children. Findings of the study overall: Reportedly, alpha-beta T cells present about two months post-transplant originated from several hundred expanded clones of graft origin. It was surviving recipient T cells and thymic progenitors that gave some patients high TCRbeta diversity at day 60.

Preparation of the TCRbeta library involved a method that used unique molecular identifiers. TCRdb analysed the PCR reads with MiXCR anew, one entry per CDR3 protein. This sample has 100,000 or so distinct CDR3 sequences; about 14% occur once, and the top ten carry about 20%. This rearrangement joins TRBV28 to TRBJ2-7, with D possibly being TRBD2 (6 bases). Sequences were derived from PBMCs, mostly from graft donor cells, sampled 180 days after TCRalphabeta/CD19-depleted stem cell transplant. The receptor comes from a male patient between 2 and 9 years old who had a stem cell transplant for acute lymphoblastic leukemia, so the T cells may come from the graft donor. The CDR3 is CASSLVAAQRNTEQYF. CDR3 nucleotide sequence: TGTGCCAGCAGTTTAGTAGCGGCGCAGCGCAACACTGAGCAGTACTTC.